Included here is one TCR beta chain sequence, with context. Its antigen is unidentified. CDR3 size: 16 residues. Germline CDR1 reads SGHTA; CDR2 reads FQGNSA. V was cut by 5 bases and J by 0 bases, with 15 bases left in between. These data are taken from a study of T-cell memory formation after mild COVID-19. Across the study: TCR clusters were mostly donor specific.

Findings and limits, study-wide: Chiefly within CM and EM were the contracting CD4+ clones; CD8+ ones were within EMRA. Contracting clones, day 15 to 85, had balanced CD4/CD8, and later expanders favored CD4+. Memory cells collected pre-infection included some clones that later responded, suggesting cross-reactive memory joined.

MiXCR, run by TCRdb on the 5' RACE reads, gives a single entry per CDR3 protein. The sample carries hundreds of thousands of distinct CDR3 sequences, roughly a sixth recorded once. This TCR was recovered from a young man who had mild COVID-19 (a few samples of this study predate the infection). Cell type and time point are not known. The rearrangement links TRBV7-2 to TRBJ2-3, with D tentatively TRBD1 or TRBD2 (6 bases each). Sequencing input: PBMCs or a T cell subset sorted from them (not recorded which). This CDR3 is CASSPRRGRSTDTQYF. The CDR3 DNA reads TGTGCCAGCAGCCCCCGCCGGGGGCGGAGCACAGATACGCAGTATTTT.